This T cell receptor (beta chain) was retrieved from a study of OX40 agonist ivuxolimab in advanced cancers. Study information: People who had prior anti-PD-1, anti-PD-L1 or anti-CTLA-4 therapy could take part, and approximately 44% had some.

Germline V gene lookup returns CDR1 SGHNT and CDR2 YYREEE (reference sequence). V dropped 5 bases and J dropped 0 bases, with 11 bases sitting between them. The CDR3 loop spans 14 amino acids. Sequencing used immunoSEQ multiplex PCR; TCRdb keeps in-frame clones, though not all of them. This table has 85,000 to 100,000 clones, roughly nine tenths appearing once. Note on this clone: Its matching antigen is unknown.

Study-wide findings and caveats: Expanded clones tended on average to be more numerous among CD8+ T cells than CD4+. The study observed clonal expansion of CD4+ and CD8+ blood T cells by week 6 at 0.1 to 3.0 mg/kg.

The chain is built from TRBV5-4 and TRBJ1-2, with TRBD1 as a possible D gene (6 bases). The clonotype comes from an adult with an advanced solid tumor such as melanoma, head and neck, liver or kidney cancer. The sample was CD4+ or CD8+ T cells sorted from blood, taken in a trial of the OX40 agonist ivuxolimab. In nucleotides, the CDR3 is TGTGCCAGCAGAACCCGGACAGCTAACTATGGCTACACCTTC. It translates to CASRTRTANYGYTF.